These T cell receptor beta chains were read from a single sample in a study of blood T cell repertoires in COVID-19. Here immunoSEQ multiplex PCR was the method, and the copy in TCRdb shows in-frame clones only, minus some. The sample consists of approximately 490,000 clones, roughly nine tenths of them appearing once. The sequenced sample was PBMCs or T cells enriched from blood (not recorded which). The receptors were gathered from a woman between 55 and 75 years old who had recovered from COVID-19. CDR3s include the opening cysteine and the closing phenylalanine or tryptophan. The D gene is left open where the match is weak. Clone size is stated in some rows and not others, as once, few, many or a class when expanded.

abundance: .
v_gene: TRBV11-2
d_gene: TRBD2
j_gene: TRBJ2-5
CDR3nt: TGTGCCAGCAGCTTACTATTTAGCGGGGGCCGGGAGACCCAGTACTTC
CDR3aa: CASSLLFSGGRETQYF

abundance: .
v_gene: TRBV6-5
d_gene: TRBD2
j_gene: TRBJ2-1
CDR3nt: TGTGCCAGCAGGCGACTAGCGGGGGCCTACAATGAGCAGTTCTTC
CDR3aa: CASRRLAGAYNEQFF

abundance: .
v_gene: TRBV3-1/TRBV3-2
d_gene: .
j_gene: TRBJ2-5
CDR3nt: TGTGCCAGCAGCAACAGGGGAGGAGAGACCCAGTACTTC
CDR3aa: CASSNRGGETQYF

abundance: few
v_gene: TRBV3-1/TRBV3-2
d_gene: TRBD1
j_gene: TRBJ1-5
CDR3nt: TGTGCCAGCAGCCAAAACAGGGGAGGTCAGCCCCAGCATTTT
CDR3aa: CASSQNRGGQPQHF

abundance: .
v_gene: TRBV11-3
d_gene: TRBD1
j_gene: TRBJ2-1
CDR3nt: TGTGCCAGCAGCCAGGACAGGGTCAATGAGCAGTTCTTC
CDR3aa: CASSQDRVNEQFF

abundance: .
v_gene: TRBV19
d_gene: .
j_gene: TRBJ1-1
CDR3nt: TGTGCCAGTAGGGACAGAATGAACACTGAAGCTTTCTTT
CDR3aa: CASRDRMNTEAFF

abundance: .
v_gene: TRBV29-1
d_gene: TRBD1
j_gene: TRBJ1-4
CDR3nt: TGCAGCGTTGAATCGAGGGGGCCAAATGAAAAACTGTTTTTT
CDR3aa: CSVESRGPNEKLFF

abundance: once
v_gene: TRBV5-1
d_gene: .
j_gene: TRBJ1-3
CDR3nt: TGCGCCAGCAGCTTGGCGGGTGTGCGGATGGGAAACACCATATATTTT
CDR3aa: CASSLAGVRMGNTIYF

abundance: .
v_gene: TRBV28
d_gene: TRBD1
j_gene: TRBJ2-4
CDR3nt: TGTGCCAGCAGTTTGTTCCGACAGGGAAAAAACATTCAGTACTTC
CDR3aa: CASSLFRQGKNIQYF

abundance: .
v_gene: TRBV5-4
d_gene: TRBD2
j_gene: TRBJ2-2
CDR3nt: TGTGCCAGCAGCTCAGCGGGGGGGCAGAGCGGGGAGCTGTTTTTT
CDR3aa: CASSSAGGQSGELFF

abundance: few
v_gene: TRBV3-1/TRBV3-2
d_gene: TRBD1
j_gene: TRBJ1-1
CDR3nt: TGTGCCAGCAGTCGTACCTCAGGGGGTGAAGCTTTCTTT
CDR3aa: CASSRTSGGEAFF

abundance: .
v_gene: TRBV5-1
d_gene: .
j_gene: TRBJ2-5
CDR3nt: TGCGCCAGCAGCTTGGTTTCGCCGGGGGAGACCCAGTACTTC
CDR3aa: CASSLVSPGETQYF

abundance: .
v_gene: TRBV30
d_gene: TRBD1
j_gene: TRBJ2-6
CDR3nt: TGTGCCTGGAGTGTAAGCGGACAGGGGAAAGCTGGGGCCAACGTCCTGACTTTC
CDR3aa: CAWSVSGQGKAGANVLTF

abundance: .
v_gene: TRBV15
d_gene: TRBD1
j_gene: TRBJ1-1
CDR3nt: TGTGCCACCAGCAGAGATCAGGACAAAGGCAGGGGGGCTTTCTTT
CDR3aa: CATSRDQDKGRGAFF

abundance: .
v_gene: TRBV3-1/TRBV3-2
d_gene: TRBD2
j_gene: TRBJ2-1
CDR3nt: TGTGCCAGCAGCCGCCAAACCGGGACTAGCGGGGGGAATGAGCAGTTCTTC
CDR3aa: CASSRQTGTSGGNEQFF

abundance: .
v_gene: TRBV9
d_gene: .
j_gene: TRBJ1-2
CDR3nt: TGTGCCAGCAGCTCCGCGAGATCCCTGTCGTCCAACTATGGCTACACCTTC
CDR3aa: CASSSARSLSSNYGYTF

abundance: .
v_gene: TRBV19
d_gene: .
j_gene: TRBJ2-3
CDR3nt: TGTGCCAGTACCCCCCGAGCAGATACGCAGTATTTT
CDR3aa: CASTPRADTQYF

abundance: .
v_gene: TRBV29-1
d_gene: TRBD2
j_gene: TRBJ2-2
CDR3nt: TGCAGCGTTGAGATCCTAGCGGGGGGGACATTAACCGGGGAGCTGTTTTTT
CDR3aa: CSVEILAGGTLTGELFF

abundance: .
v_gene: TRBV2
d_gene: TRBD2
j_gene: TRBJ2-2
CDR3nt: TGTGCCAGCACGGGACTAGCGGGTCCCACCGGGGAGCTGTTTTTT
CDR3aa: CASTGLAGPTGELFF

abundance: once
v_gene: TRBV30
d_gene: .
j_gene: TRBJ1-4
CDR3nt: TGTGCCTGGAGTACCACGGGTGAAAAACTGTTTTTT
CDR3aa: CAWSTTGEKLFF

abundance: .
v_gene: TRBV2
d_gene: TRBD2
j_gene: TRBJ2-1
CDR3nt: TGTGCCAGCAGTGGGGGACTAGCGGGGGGCCCCTCCTACAATGAGCAGTTCTTC
CDR3aa: CASSGGLAGGPSYNEQFF

abundance: .
v_gene: TRBV2
d_gene: .
j_gene: TRBJ1-1
CDR3nt: TGTGCCAGCAGTGAATCTATGGACACTGAAGCTTTCTTT
CDR3aa: CASSESMDTEAFF

abundance: .
v_gene: TRBV3-1/TRBV3-2
d_gene: .
j_gene: TRBJ1-1
CDR3nt: TGTGCCAGCAGCCATCTACAGGGTAACACTGAAGCTTTCTTT
CDR3aa: CASSHLQGNTEAFF

abundance: .
v_gene: TRBV5-4
d_gene: TRBD1
j_gene: TRBJ1-4
CDR3nt: TGTGCCAGCAGCTTGAGGACAGGTTCTAATGAAAAACTGTTTTTT
CDR3aa: CASSLRTGSNEKLFF

abundance: .
v_gene: TRBV4-1
d_gene: TRBD2
j_gene: TRBJ2-1
CDR3nt: TGCGCCAGCAGCCAGGACGCGGGGGGTATATACAATGAGCAGTTCTTC
CDR3aa: CASSQDAGGIYNEQFF

abundance: once
v_gene: TRBV27
d_gene: .
j_gene: TRBJ1-4
CDR3nt: TGTGCCAGCAGTGCGAATGAAAAACTGTTTTTT
CDR3aa: CASSANEKLFF

abundance: once
v_gene: TRBV5-1
d_gene: .
j_gene: TRBJ2-7
CDR3nt: TGCGCCAGCAGCCAACCGACAGGGGGACTAGGCAATTGGATCTTC
CDR3aa: CASSQPTGGLGNWIF

abundance: .
v_gene: TRBV5-1
d_gene: .
j_gene: TRBJ1-2
CDR3nt: TGCGCCAGCAGCATAGGGAGCGGGGACTATGGCTACACCTTC
CDR3aa: CASSIGSGDYGYTF

abundance: .
v_gene: TRBV10-3
d_gene: TRBD1
j_gene: TRBJ1-1
CDR3nt: TGTGCCATCAGTCCGCCAGGGGGGTCTGAAGCTTTCTTT
CDR3aa: CAISPPGGSEAFF

abundance: .
v_gene: TRBV3-1/TRBV3-2
d_gene: .
j_gene: TRBJ2-1
CDR3nt: TGTGCCAGCAGCCCATGGACAGGGAGGGATGAGCAGTTCTTC
CDR3aa: CASSPWTGRDEQFF

abundance: .
v_gene: TRBV6-2/TRBV6-3
d_gene: .
j_gene: TRBJ2-7
CDR3nt: TGTGCCAGCAGTTACGGGGGGGCCTCCTACGAGCAGTACTTC
CDR3aa: CASSYGGASYEQYF

abundance: .
v_gene: TRBV5-1
d_gene: TRBD1
j_gene: TRBJ1-4
CDR3nt: TGCGGCAGCAGCCCGGGACAGGGGATCAGGTCGGGGGCAACTAATGAAAAACTGTTTTTT
CDR3aa: CGSSPGQGIRSGATNEKLFF

abundance: .
v_gene: TRBV7-6
d_gene: TRBD2
j_gene: TRBJ2-3
CDR3nt: TGTGCCAGCAGCCCCAAAGCAGCGGGGGGGCAGTATTTT
CDR3aa: CASSPKAAGGQYF

abundance: .
v_gene: TRBV5-1
d_gene: .
j_gene: TRBJ2-2
CDR3nt: TGCGCCAGCAGCTTGGCCCGACTAGGATACACCGGGGAGCTGTTTTTT
CDR3aa: CASSLARLGYTGELFF

abundance: .
v_gene: TRBV23-1
d_gene: .
j_gene: TRBJ1-6
CDR3nt: TGCGCCAGCAGTCAATGGACAAGCTCCTATAATTCACCCCTCCACTTT
CDR3aa: CASSQWTSSYNSPLHF

abundance: .
v_gene: TRBV11-3
d_gene: TRBD1
j_gene: TRBJ1-2
CDR3nt: TGTGCCAGCAGCTTTGGACAGGACTATGGCTACACCTTC
CDR3aa: CASSFGQDYGYTF

abundance: .
v_gene: TRBV3-1/TRBV3-2
d_gene: .
j_gene: TRBJ2-4
CDR3nt: TGTGCCAGCAGCCAAACTTCAGGGCTCAAAAACATTCAGTACTTC
CDR3aa: CASSQTSGLKNIQYF

abundance: .
v_gene: TRBV10-3
d_gene: .
j_gene: TRBJ1-5
CDR3nt: TGTGCCATCAGTGAGTCCAGGGCCCCCAATCAGCCCCAGCATTTT
CDR3aa: CAISESRAPNQPQHF

abundance: .
v_gene: TRBV24-1
d_gene: TRBD1
j_gene: TRBJ2-1
CDR3nt: TGTGCCACCAGGGAGACAGGGCCAAACAATGAGCAGTTCTTC
CDR3aa: CATRETGPNNEQFF

abundance: .
v_gene: TRBV11-2
d_gene: .
j_gene: TRBJ1-6
CDR3nt: TGTGCCAGCAGTAGGCCCGCCGGGAATTCACCCCTCCACTTT
CDR3aa: CASSRPAGNSPLHF

abundance: few
v_gene: TRBV5-1
d_gene: .
j_gene: TRBJ1-2
CDR3nt: TGCGCCAGCAGCCTGGACATAAACTATGGCTACACCTTC
CDR3aa: CASSLDINYGYTF